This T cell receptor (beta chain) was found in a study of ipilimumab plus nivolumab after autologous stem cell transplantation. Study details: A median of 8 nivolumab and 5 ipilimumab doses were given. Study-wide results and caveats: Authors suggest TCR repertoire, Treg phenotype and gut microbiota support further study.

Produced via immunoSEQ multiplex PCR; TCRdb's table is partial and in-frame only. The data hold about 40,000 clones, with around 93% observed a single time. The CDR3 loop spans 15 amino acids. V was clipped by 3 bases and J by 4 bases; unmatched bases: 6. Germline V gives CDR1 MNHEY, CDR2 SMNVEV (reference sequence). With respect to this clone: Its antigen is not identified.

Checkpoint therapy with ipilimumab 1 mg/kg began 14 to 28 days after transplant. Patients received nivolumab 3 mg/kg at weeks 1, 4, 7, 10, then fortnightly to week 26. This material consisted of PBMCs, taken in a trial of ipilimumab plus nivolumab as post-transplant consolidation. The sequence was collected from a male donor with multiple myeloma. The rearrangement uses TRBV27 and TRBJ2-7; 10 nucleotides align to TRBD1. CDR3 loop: CASSFIGTGVYEQYF. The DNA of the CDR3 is TGTGCCAGCAGTTTTATCGGGACAGGGGTTTACGAGCAGTACTTC.